This entry lists 9 T cell receptor beta chains sequenced from one sample in a study of blood T cells in healthy people across ages. Primed by a sample-barcoded 5' primer and a J-beta primer mix, a second PCR proceeded for 7 to 11 cycles. MiXCR, applied by TCRdb to the 5' RACE reads, yields one record per CDR3 protein. The table has approximately 1,000,000 distinct CDR3 sequences, around two fifths seen once. The sequenced material came from blood. These receptors were taken from a man aged 18 to 30 in good health.

Regarding this clonotype: Mismatch with germline at one junction end may stem from a read error. The chain recombines TRBV27 with TRBJ2-1, with 15 bases matching TRBD2. This CDR3 contains 18 residues. Germline CDR1 MNHEY, CDR2 SMNVEV (reference sequence). The CDR3 sequence: CASSGTSGGLSSYSEQFF. CDR3 nucleotides: TGTGCCAGCAGCGGGACTAGCGGGGGGCTAAGCTCCTACAGTGAGCAGTTCTTC.

This clonotype was detected a few times. Compared with germline, one end of the junction differs, possibly owing to a read error. This chain links TRBV6-5 with TRBJ1-1; the D is unclear. Per the germline V gene, CDR1 is MNHEY and CDR2 is SVGAGI. The CDR3 consists of 12 residues. The CDR3 loop is CASSYGSAEAFF. CDR3 coding DNA: TGTGCCAGCAGTTACGGGTCTGCTGAGGCTTTCTTT.

The V gene is TRBV5-1, the J gene TRBJ2-3; D gene unclear. Trimming left V 1 base short and J 2 bases short, with 11 bases between. The CDR3 is 15 residues long. The germline gives CDR1 SGHRS, CDR2 YFSETQ. In DNA form, the CDR3 reads TGCGCCAGCAGCTTGAGTTCCCTAAACACAGATACGCAGTATTTT. Translation gives CASSLSSLNTDTQYF.

This chain links TRBV28 with TRBJ1-1; D gene unclear. Trimming cost V 5 bases and J 5 bases, with 9 bases left between them. The CDR3 loop spans 12 amino acids. CDR1 and CDR2 (germline): MDHEN, SYDVKM. This chain's CDR3 is CASSPPMTEAFF. Here the CDR3 DNA reads TGTGCCAGCAGTCCACCGATGACTGAAGCTTTCTTT.

Details on this clonotype: The germline gene is not matched at one end of the junction; a read error may be the cause. This chain links TRBV12-3 or TRBV12-4 with TRBJ1-5, with 8 bases that match TRBD1. CDR3 length: 15 residues. The CDR3 reads CAGSPGQGDSQPQHF. The CDR3 DNA follows: TGTGCCGGCAGCCCCGGACAGGGTGATAGTCAGCCCCAGCATTTT.

This rearrangement joins TRBV9 to TRBJ2-2; D remains ambiguous. V lost 4 bases and J lost 13, with 11 bases in between. Germline values: CDR1 SGDLS, CDR2 YYNGEE. The length of the CDR3 is 11 residues. In nucleotides, the CDR3 is TGTGCCAGCAGCCTCTCGGGCCGGCTGTTTTTT. Protein sequence: CASSLSGRLFF.

This clonotype was detected only once. The chain is built from TRBV14 and TRBJ1-1; D call uncertain. This CDR3 region has 16 residues. Trimming took off 0 bases at V and 0 bases at J, with 11 bases between the two ends. Per germline, CDR1 SGHDN and CDR2 FVKESK. The CDR3 sequence: CASSQDVHLMNTEAFF. The DNA for the CDR3 is TGTGCCAGCAGCCAAGACGTGCACCTCATGAACACTGAAGCTTTCTTT.

The J gene is TRBJ2-7, the V gene TRBV6-5; 12 bases map to TRBD2. CDR3 length: 16 amino acids. The J segment lost 5 bases and the V segment lost 5 bases, leaving 10 bases of the junction unmatched. The V gene's germline CDR1 is MNHEY and CDR2 SVGAGI. CDR3 nucleotide sequence: TGTGCCAGCAGTCGGTCGACTAGCGGGGGCTTCGACGAGCAGTACTTC. Translating gives CASSRSTSGGFDEQYF.

This rearrangement joins TRBV6-6 to TRBJ2-7; D is possibly TRBD1 or TRBD2 (5 bases each). The V end lost 3 bases, the J end lost 5 bases, and 8 bases lay between the germline ends. The CDR3 totals 12 residues. Germline lookup yields CDR1 MNHNY and CDR2 SVGAGI (reference sequence). The CDR3 loop reads CASSYMGDEQYF. The CDR3 bases are TGTGCCAGCAGTTATATGGGGGACGAGCAGTACTTC.